This is a list of T cell receptor beta chains from one sample in a study of CD8+CD57+ T cells in acquired aplastic anemia. In TCRdb, the reads were re-called with MiXCR into one record per CDR3 protein. The sample holds just over 150,000 distinct CDR3 sequences; less than 50% are singletons and the top ten take roughly 29%. Sequences were obtained from sorted CD4+, CD8+, or CD8+CD57+ T cells (not recorded which) from PBMCs. The receptors originated from a human donor with aplastic anemia. CDR3s include the opening cysteine and the closing phenylalanine or tryptophan. The D gene is left open where the match is weak. Not every row has a clone size; where given, it reads once, few, many or a size class.

>-|TRBV20-1|TRBJ2-1|TRBD2|16
TGCAGTGCTCCATACCTAACCGGGACTAGCGGTGATGAGCAGTTCTTC
CSAPYLTGTSGDEQFF
>-|TRBV19|TRBJ2-2|-|15
TGTGCCAGTAGTATCACTAGCAGTTACACCGGGGAGCTGTTTTTT
CASSITSSYTGELFF
>-|TRBV25-1|TRBJ2-3|-|15
TGTGCCAGCAGTGAGGCCGGGCGAGGCGCAGATACGCAGTATTTT
CASSEAGRGADTQYF
>-|TRBV12-3/TRBV12-4|TRBJ1-6|-|13
TGTACCAGCAGTTTAGTAGGTAGTTCACCCCTCCACTTT
CTSSLVGSSPLHF
>-|TRBV6-1|TRBJ2-7|TRBD1|13
TGTGCCAGCAGTGAATTTAGGGACAGGGCAGTGCACTTC
CASSEFRDRAVHF
>-|TRBV2|TRBJ1-3|-|14
TGTGCCAGCACCAGGAGGGGTTCCAGAAACACCATATATTTT
CASTRRGSRNTIYF
>few|TRBV6-1|TRBJ1-1|-|15
TGTGCCAGCAGACCGGGCCCCACAATGAACACTGAAGCTTTCTTT
CASRPGPTMNTEAFF
>-|TRBV13|TRBJ2-7|-|15
TGTGCCAGCAGCTTAGGGGACGGACGCTCCTACGAGCAGTACTTC
CASSLGDGRSYEQYF
>-|TRBV7-8|TRBJ2-7|TRBD1|16
TGTGCCAGCAGCTCCTTTTCGGGACAGGCAACGGGCGAGCAGTACTTC
CASSSFSGQATGEQYF
>-|TRBV15|TRBJ1-2|TRBD1|19
TGTGCCACCAGCAGAGATGGAGGTACCCGAGGACAGGGGGTCGATGGCTACACCTTC
CATSRDGGTRGQGVDGYTF
>many|TRBV29-1|TRBJ1-2|-|11
TGCAGCGTCGACACGAGGTATGGCTACACCTTC
CSVDTRYGYTF
>few|TRBV24-1|TRBJ2-3|-|16
TGTGCCACCAGTGACGGGGGAGTATCCCCCACAGATACGCAGTATTTT
CATSDGGVSPTDTQYF
>-|TRBV7-3|TRBJ2-3|-|17
TGTGCCAGCAGCCCGCCCTTGGCGGAACGGGGGATAGATACGCAGTATTTT
CASSPPLAERGIDTQYF
>many|TRBV5-5|TRBJ1-1|TRBD1|15
TGTGCCAGCAGCTCATGGACAGGGATGAACACTGAAGCTTTCTTT
CASSSWTGMNTEAFF
>many|TRBV20-1|TRBJ2-5|TRBD1|15
TGCAGTGCCTATGACGGACAGGGTTTGCAGGAGACCCAGTACTTC
CSAYDGQGLQETQYF
>many|TRBV5-1|TRBJ2-7|-|14
TGCGCCAGCAGCCCGCCGGACTACTTTGACGAGCAGTACTTC
CASSPPDYFDEQYF
>few|TRBV6-1|TRBJ1-4|-|15
TGTGCCAGCAGACCCCTCGAGGGTCTTAATGAAAAACTGTTTTTT
CASRPLEGLNEKLFF
>-|TRBV28|TRBJ1-5|-|16
TGTGCCAGCAGTTTAAGTTATGGGGGGTTGGATCAGCCCCAGCATTTT
CASSLSYGGLDQPQHF
>-|TRBV25-1|TRBJ1-1|-|15
TGTGCCAGTACGAAGGCTGGGACGGAAAACACTGAAGCTTTCTTT
CASTKAGTENTEAFF